This T cell receptor beta chain is from a study of T-cell reconstitution after alpha-beta-depleted transplantation in children. Trimming left V 3 bases short and J 7 bases short, with 12 bases between. This CDR3 is built from 13 residues. The library targeted TCRbeta and was prepared with unique molecular identifiers. TCRdb passed the PCR reads through MiXCR, listing each CDR3 protein once. The sample holds about 110,000 distinct CDR3 sequences, around 10% seen once. The sequencing used PBMCs from the stem cell graft donor, collected from the stem cell graft. This sequence joins TRBV12-3 or TRBV12-4 and TRBJ1-1, with a tentative D call TRBD1 (5 bases). The clonotype comes from a human donor who donated a stem cell graft to a child with acute lymphoblastic leukemia. The chain's CDR3 is CASSLFRDFEAFF. The CDR3 DNA sequence: TGTGCCAGCAGTTTGTTTCGGGACTTTGAAGCTTTCTTT.